The next 23 T cell receptor beta chains were all read from a single sample in a study of T-cell memory formation after mild COVID-19. TCRdb passed the 5' RACE reads through MiXCR, listing each CDR3 protein once. The data contain around 440,000 distinct CDR3 sequences, around a sixth of them singletons. Sequences were obtained from PBMCs or a T cell subset sorted from them (not recorded which). The origin of the receptors is an adult woman who had mild COVID-19 (a few samples of this study predate the infection). Cell type and time point are not known.

The chain is built from TRBV25-1 and TRBJ2-4; no clear D. This CDR3 spans 13 amino acids. Germline V gives CDR1 MGHDK, CDR2 SYGVNS. The V gene lost 7 bases and the J gene lost 1 base, with 8 bases spanning the gap. CDR3 region: CASKGSAKNIQYF. The CDR3 DNA sequence: TGTGCCAGCAAAGGGTCTGCCAAAAACATTCAGTACTTC.

The CDR3 DNA sequence: TGTGCCAGCAGCCTTGGAGGTTATAATTCACCCCTCCACTTT. Translation: CASSLGGYNSPLHF. The rearrangement joins TRBV12-3 or TRBV12-4 to TRBJ1-6, with D uncertain. This CDR3 has 14 amino acids. V shed 6 bases and J shed 4 bases, with 10 bases lying between them.

The V and J genes are TRBV7-2 and TRBJ2-7, with 10 bases fitting TRBD2. The CDR3 sequence is 16 residues long. The junction had 9 bases not matched to a gene; V was cut back by 5 bases and J by 2 bases. Germline CDR1 SGHTA, CDR2 FQGNSA. CDR3 bases: TGTGCCAGCAGCCCCCAGGGACTAGCGCCTGCCTACGAGCAGTACTTC. Its protein product is CASSPQGLAPAYEQYF. The full variable domain, rest sourced from reference TRBV7-2 and TRBJ2-7, is GAGVSQSPSNKVTEKGKDVELRCDPISGHTALYWYRQSLGQGLEFLIYFQGNSAPDKSGLPSDRFSAERTGGSVSTLTIQRTQQEDSAVYLCASSPQGLAPAYEQYFGPGTRLTVT.

V gene TRBV7-9 combines with J gene TRBJ2-1, with 8 bases that match TRBD2. CDR3 size: 15 residues. V lost 5 bases to trimming and J lost 7 bases; unmatched junction nucleotides: 10. The germline CDR1 and CDR2 sequences are SEHNR and FQNEAQ (reference sequence). CDR3 region: CASSLNGRDPNEQFF. The CDR3 nucleotides are TGTGCCAGCAGCCTAAACGGGAGGGACCCGAATGAGCAGTTCTTC.

This chain joins TRBV12-3 or TRBV12-4 and TRBJ2-3; 7 bases align to TRBD2. Trimming cost V 3 bases and J 6 bases; bases outside gene matches: 9. This CDR3 has 15 amino acids. The CDR3 sequence is CASSLGGAFADTQYF. The CDR3 DNA is TGTGCCAGCAGTTTGGGAGGGGCGTTTGCGGATACGCAGTATTTT.

The CDR3 sequence: CASSESNSPLHF. The CDR3 region has the DNA TGTGCCAGCAGCGAGTCGAATTCACCCCTCCACTTT. The chain uses TRBV12-3 or TRBV12-4 and TRBJ1-6; the D is unclear. The CDR3 runs 12 residues. Trimming stripped 6 bases from V and 7 bases from J, with 7 bases between.

The rearrangement uses TRBV7-8 and TRBJ1-1, with D unresolved. Germline lookup yields CDR1 SGHVS and CDR2 FQNEAQ. This CDR3 spans 15 amino acids. V shed 0 bases and J shed 5 bases, with 13 bases lying between them. This chain's CDR3 is CASSLAGLQRTEAFF. CDR3 in DNA: TGTGCCAGCAGCTTAGCCGGGCTACAGCGAACTGAAGCTTTCTTT.

This clonotype was detected only a few times. The chain uses TRBV15 and TRBJ2-7; D gene uncertain. Germline-derived CDR1 and CDR2 are LNHNV and YYDKDF (reference sequence). The CDR3 covers 14 residues. Between the trimmed V and J ends, which lost 0 bases and 3 bases, there was a span of 9 bases. Written as DNA, the CDR3 is TGTGCCACCAGCAGAGATCTCACGGACTACGAGCAGTACTTC. It yields the protein CATSRDLTDYEQYF.

This clonotype was observed a handful of times. The chain couples TRBV11-2 to TRBJ2-5, with a possible D match to TRBD2 (5 bases). Trimming shortened V by 5 bases and J by 4 bases, and 20 bases separated the two germline ends. Germline loops: CDR1 SGHAT, CDR2 FQNNGV. The CDR3 sequence is 16 residues long. The CDR3 nucleotides read TGTGCCAGCAGCCGAAACCCGGACTTACCCGGAGAGACCCAGTACTTC. Translating it yields CASSRNPDLPGETQYF.

V is TRBV20-1 and J is TRBJ2-1; 9 bases map to TRBD1. The CDR3 has 12 amino acids. With V trimmed by 7 bases and J by 10 bases, 8 bases remained unmatched. The germline V gene has CDR1 DFQATT and CDR2 SNEGSKA (reference sequence). The CDR3: CSVKAGQGEQFF. CDR3 DNA: TGCAGTGTAAAGGCGGGACAGGGAGAGCAGTTCTTC.

This clonotype was found a few times. The chain is built from TRBV12-3 or TRBV12-4 and TRBJ1-2; D ambiguous. Trimming pared 1 base from V and 7 bases from J, leaving 10 bases between. The CDR3 contains 13 residues. CDR3 region: CASSLGGGGGYTF. The DNA for the CDR3 is TGTGCCAGCAGTTTAGGCGGTGGTGGTGGCTACACCTTC.

The rearrangement links TRBV10-3 to TRBJ2-7; D gene unclear. Germline CDR1 ENHRY, CDR2 SYGVKD. V lost 8 bases to trimming and J lost 0 bases, with 5 bases between them. The CDR3 runs to 11 residues. The CDR3 loop reads CAIGNSYEQYF. CDR3 DNA sequence: TGTGCCATCGGGAACTCCTACGAGCAGTACTTC.

This clonotype was seen a few times. The chain combines TRBV7-6 with TRBJ2-1; maybe TRBD2 (6 bases). Germline V gene data show CDR1 as SGHVS and CDR2 as FNYEAQ. The germline V and J ends were trimmed by 1 base and 9 bases, with 10 bases remaining between them. The CDR3 is made up of 13 amino acids. CDR3 DNA sequence: TGTGCCAGCAGCTTAGAAACTAGCTCTGAGCAGTTCTTC. Translating it yields CASSLETSSEQFF.

The chain combines TRBV7-6 with TRBJ2-1, with 9 bases matching TRBD2. CDR3 size: 16 residues. J lost 8 bases, V lost 1 base, and 9 bases had no gene match. Germline CDR1 reads SGHVS; CDR2 reads FNYEAQ. The CDR3 sequence is CASSLGSAGGRHEQFF. The CDR3 nucleotides read TGTGCCAGCAGCTTAGGGTCTGCGGGAGGGAGGCATGAGCAGTTCTTC.

This clonotype showed up just a few times. The V and J genes are TRBV12-3 or TRBV12-4 and TRBJ1-1; D not certain. The CDR3 is made up of 14 amino acids. Between the trimmed V and J ends, which lost 2 bases and 1 base, there was a span of 8 bases. The CDR3 DNA sequence: TGTGCCAGCAGTTTAACCGAAGGGAACACTGAAGCTTTCTTT. Its protein product is CASSLTEGNTEAFF.

The chain carries TRBV20-1 and TRBJ2-7; D possibly corresponds to TRBD1 (5 bases). This CDR3 has 15 amino acids. Trimming pared 6 bases from V and 5 bases from J, leaving 23 bases between. Germline loops: CDR1 DFQATT, CDR2 SNEGSKA (reference sequence). Here the CDR3 reads CSATRTQGGIHEQYF. In nucleotides, the CDR3 is TGCAGTGCGACCCGTACCCAGGGTGGTATCCACGAGCAGTACTTC.

In this sample, this clonotype turned up a few times. The chain is built from TRBV20-1 and TRBJ2-7; tentative D call: TRBD2 (6 bases). This CDR3 comprises 13 residues. The ends were cut back, 3 bases at V and 0 bases at J, with 9 bases in the middle. CDR1 and CDR2 from the germline V gene are DFQATT and SNEGSKA (reference sequence). The CDR3 DNA reads TGCAGTGCTAGTAGCGGCGGCTCCTACGAGCAGTACTTC. Protein sequence: CSASSGGSYEQYF.

This clonotype turned up a few times. The J gene is TRBJ2-1, the V gene TRBV19; unclear D gene. In germline, CDR1 is LNHDA, CDR2 SQIVND (reference sequence). CDR3 length: 14 residues. The V end was cut by 3 bases, the J end by 4 bases, with 10 bases between. CDR3 residues: CASSILSDYNEQFF. The DNA of the CDR3 is TGTGCCAGTAGTATCTTGTCAGATTACAATGAGCAGTTCTTC.

This clonotype has more than one count but fewer than ten. The rearrangement links TRBV7-3 to TRBJ2-3; 7 bases agree with TRBD1. Germline V CDR1 and CDR2: SGHTA, FQGTGA. CDR3 length: 15 amino acids. The V gene end was trimmed by 1 base and the J gene end by 2 bases; junction bases not matched to a gene: 3. CDR3 sequence reads: CASSLRQGPTDTQYF. In DNA, the CDR3 is TGTGCCAGCAGCTTAAGACAGGGCCCCACAGATACGCAGTATTTT. Filled out from reference TRBV7-3 and TRBJ2-3, the complete variable domain reads GAGVSQTPSNKVTEKGKYVELRCDPISGHTALYWYRQSLGQGPEFLIYFQGTGAADDSGLPNDRFFAVRPEGSVSTLKIQRTERGDSAVYLCASSLRQGPTDTQYFGPGTRLTVL.

This clonotype came up many times. The chain has TRBV11-2 and TRBJ2-3; 8 bases are shared with TRBD2. The ends lost 5 bases at V and 1 base at J; junction bases unmatched: 5. CDR3 size: 15 residues. Germline V gene data show CDR1 as SGHAT and CDR2 as FQNNGV. CDR3: CASSPPGGGTDTQYF. The CDR3 region has the DNA TGTGCCAGCAGCCCTCCCGGGGGGGGCACAGATACGCAGTATTTT.

The table lists this clonotype with a few counts. This chain uses TRBV7-8 with TRBJ2-1; D unclear. Germline CDR1 and CDR2: SGHVS and FQNEAQ. The V end was cut by 5 bases, the J end by 2 bases, with 10 bases between. The CDR3 covers 14 residues. CDR3 loop: CASSIRGPYNEQFF. The CDR3 DNA reads as TGTGCCAGCAGCATTAGAGGTCCCTACAATGAGCAGTTCTTC.

This chain uses TRBV9 with TRBJ2-1, with 7 bases lining up with TRBD2. Trimming at V came to 4 bases and at J to 8 bases, leaving 9 bases not matched to a gene. Germline V gives CDR1 SGDLS, CDR2 YYNGEE. CDR3 size: 14 residues. The CDR3 is CASSSRTSSDEQFF. The CDR3 coding sequence is TGTGCCAGCAGCTCCCGGACTAGTTCGGATGAGCAGTTCTTC.

The sample holds a few counts of this clonotype. The chain has TRBV29-1 and TRBJ1-1; D unresolved. Between the trimmed V and J ends, which lost 4 bases and 2 bases, there was a span of 14 bases. Germline CDR1 is SQVTM and CDR2 is ANQGSEA. CDR3 size: 14 residues. CDR3 sequence (DNA): TGCAGCGTTGTACTCTTGGGTGTCAACACTGAAGCTTTCTTT. Translation: CSVVLLGVNTEAFF.